This T cell receptor (beta chain) was found in a study of early T cells in non-severe SARS-CoV-2 infection listed by TCRdb under 2021. About the full investigation: Bulk RNA from unsorted whole blood was used for TCR sequencing, so alpha and beta chains could not be paired.

This clonotype has more than one count but fewer than ten. Its antigen is unknown. No qualities accompany the bases; no much larger clone lies one base away. The library relied on 5' RACE. The data were produced on a NextSeq 500. In the TCR library protocol, unique molecular identifiers were attached to individual cDNA molecules to correct for PCR bias and sequencing error. Both TCR alpha and beta chains were sequenced, and tight co-correlation was observed between alpha and beta sequence abundances in each sample. The source study handled its data this way. Decombinator V4 was used to annotate the V gene, J gene and CDR3 of the TCR sequences. TCRs were defined as expanded if a significant change between any two time points was detected under a Poisson model with p below 0.0001. TCR abundances were normalised to the total number of TCRs sequenced per sample and were expressed as counts per million. MAIT TCRs were defined by TRAV1-2 paired with TRAJ12, TRAJ20 or TRAJ33, and iNKT TCRs by TRAV10 paired with TRAJ18. VDJdb, accessed on 1 November 2021, was searched for TCRs annotated for CMV, EBV and SARS-CoV-2, and TCRs annotated for more than one antigen were excluded. The raw public reads went through TCRdb reprocessing: fastp at Q25, MiXCR clone calling, in-frame beta chains kept. One record per CDR3 amino acid sequence lists the most common genes and DNA. The V and J calls were determined by TCRdb, not by the authors. This sample holds 75,000 to 80,000 distinct CDR3 sequences; 16% were observed only once. The leading ten clones occupy about 3.1% of the sample.

Overall study results and their limits: VDJdb matching was skewed toward anti-spike CD8 responses, so virus-specific expansions were likely underestimated and private and CD4 specificities were missed.

From cysteine to phenylalanine, the CDR3 is 14 amino acids long. The kept DNA is CDR3 alone, 42 bases in frame from the first base. V is shortened by 0 bases, J by 6 bases, and the region joining them spans 12 bases. For CDR1 and CDR2, the germline V gene lists SGHTA and FQGTGA. The study was a case-control design nested within a healthcare worker cohort in London, UK, with weekly nasopharyngeal swab PCR tests and blood sampling. Healthcare workers were recruited during the week of the UK lockdown, between 23 and 31 March 2020, and followed weekly for up to roughly 16 weeks. Sequences were obtained from whole blood. The source is an adult who was a healthcare worker with PCR-confirmed SARS-CoV-2 infection or an uninfected control (not recorded which). The sequence is built from TRBV7-3 and TRBJ2-7; the D gene cannot be named for sure. The DNA is TGTGCCAGCAGCTTAACCGGGTATGTGGGCGAGCAGTACTTC. Its amino acids are CASSLTGYVGEQYF.